This T cell receptor (beta chain) was identified during a study of blood T cells in healthy people across ages. Overall study findings and caveats: Donor CMV infection status was unknown, possibly confounding age-related changes in expanded clonotypes. The percentage of naive T cells correlated strongly with TCR beta diversity.

Together with a sample-barcoded 5' primer, a J-beta primer mix was included in a second PCR lasting 7 to 11 cycles. TCRdb independently ran MiXCR on the 5' RACE reads; one entry per CDR3 protein. The table has hundreds of thousands of distinct CDR3 sequences, approximately 43% seen once; the top ten hold 20% to 25%. V gave up 1 base and J gave up 9 bases; unmatched junction bases: 8. The germline gives CDR1 GTSNPN, CDR2 SVGIG (reference sequence). The CDR3 sequence is 15 residues long. Remarks on this clonotype: Its antigen is unknown.

All donors came from Russia, were Caucasian and healthy, and spanned ages roughly 6 to 95. The chain employs TRBV30 and TRBJ2-1; 11 bases align to TRBD2. The specimen sequenced was blood. The TCR was taken from a woman in her sixties or seventies in good health. The CDR3 sequence: CAWSGTSGRSREQFF. The DNA for the CDR3 is TGTGCCTGGAGTGGAACTAGCGGGAGAAGTCGTGAGCAGTTCTTC.